These 14 T cell receptor beta chains originate from one sample sequenced in a study of control samples from healthy donors and cancer patients. Sequenced by immunoSEQ multiplex PCR; TCRdb stores in-frame clones only, minus some. Among around 94,000 clones listed, roughly 94% were seen once. The sample was blood. The receptors originated from a woman under 30 in good health.

This clone has only one observation. The chain is built from TRBV27 and TRBJ2-5, with 10 bases that match TRBD1. Germline CDR1 MNHEY, CDR2 SMNVEV (reference sequence). The V gene end was trimmed by 1 base and the J gene end by 4 bases; junction bases not matched to a gene: 15. This CDR3 has 19 amino acids. CDR3 residues: CASSLFPGSGQGFGETQYF. In nucleotides, the CDR3 is TGTGCCAGCAGTTTATTTCCCGGTTCGGGACAGGGGTTTGGAGAGACCCAGTACTTC.

This sequence joins TRBV6-1 and TRBJ1-5; TRBD1 might be the D (5 bases). The length of the CDR3 is 16 residues. The V gene's germline CDR1 is MNHNS and CDR2 SASEGT. Trimming took 0 bases from V and 6 from J, leaving 15 bases between them. CDR3 bases: TGTGCCAGCAGTGAAGCGCTTCCGGGGACGGGTCAGCCCCAGCATTTT. Amino acid sequence: CASSEALPGTGQPQHF.

The J gene is TRBJ2-3, the V gene TRBV7-9; TRBD2 matches 9 bases. The CDR3 runs to 14 residues. The V gene's germline CDR1 is SEHNR and CDR2 FQNEAQ (reference sequence). Losses at the gene ends were 11 bases for V and 1 base for J; bases not matched to a gene: 7. As DNA, the CDR3 is TGTGCCGGGATAGCGGGAGTGGGCACAGATACGCAGTATTTT. Protein product: CAGIAGVGTDTQYF.

V usage is TRBV9 and J usage is TRBJ1-2, with 9 bases aligning to TRBD1. The CDR3 spans 13 residues. Unmatched junction bases numbered 5, after V lost 3 bases and J lost 8 bases. Per the germline V gene, CDR1 is SGDLS and CDR2 is YYNGEE. CDR3: CASSAQGARGYTF. CDR3 bases: TGTGCCAGCAGCGCACAGGGGGCCCGCGGCTACACCTTC.

The chain uses TRBV5-1 and TRBJ2-3; TRBD1 is a possible D gene (6 bases). The germline V and J ends were trimmed by 4 bases and 6 bases, with 15 bases remaining between them. From germline, CDR1 is SGHRS and CDR2 YFSETQ. This CDR3 region has 14 residues. The CDR3 loop is CASSLRTVADTQYF. The CDR3 DNA sequence: TGCGCCAGCAGCCTCCGGACAGTCGCGGATACGCAGTATTTT.

The J gene is TRBJ1-1, the V gene TRBV5-6, with D perhaps matching TRBD1 (6 bases). This CDR3 spans 17 amino acids. V lost 0 bases to trimming and J lost 4 bases, with 19 bases between them. Germline V CDR1 and CDR2: SGHDT, YYEEEE. This CDR3 reads CASSLGAGTGRITEAFF. The CDR3 DNA reads TGTGCCAGCAGCTTGGGAGCGGGAACAGGGCGGATCACTGAAGCTTTCTTT.

The chain recombines TRBV28 with TRBJ2-2; 12 positions match TRBD1. V shed 7 bases and J 7 bases; nucleotides not matched to a gene: 7. This CDR3 has 15 residues. Germline CDR1 reads MDHEN; CDR2 reads SYDVKM. The chain's CDR3 is CASTGTGGVSGELFF. CDR3 coding DNA: TGTGCCAGCACAGGGACAGGGGGCGTTAGCGGGGAGCTGTTTTTT. Looking up the rest from reference TRBV28 and TRBJ2-2 gives the full variable domain: DVKVTQSSRYLVKRTGEKVFLECVQDMDHENMFWYRQDPGLGLRLIYFSYDVKMKEKGDIPEGYSVSREKKERFSLILESASTNQTSMYLCASTGTGGVSGELFFGEGSRLTVL.

This clone was found once. V usage is TRBV19 and J usage is TRBJ2-1; D might be TRBD1 or TRBD2, each matching 5 bases. CDR3 length equals 14 residues. V lost 1 base, J lost 2 bases, and 6 bases lay in between. The V gene's germline CDR1 is LNHDA and CDR2 SQIVND (reference sequence). The CDR3 sequence: CASSIAGPYNEQFF. The DNA of the CDR3 is TGTGCCAGTAGTATAGCGGGGCCCTACAATGAGCAGTTCTTC.

The rearrangement joins TRBV7-6 to TRBJ2-3; 13 positions match TRBD2. From germline, CDR1 is SGHVS and CDR2 FNYEAQ. V was clipped by 4 bases and J by 5 bases; unmatched bases: 6. This CDR3 is built from 16 residues. The CDR3 region is CASSSGLAGVKDTQYF. In DNA, the CDR3 is TGTGCCAGCAGCTCCGGACTAGCGGGAGTAAAAGATACGCAGTATTTT.

This chain uses TRBV4-1 with TRBJ1-4; possibly TRBD1 for D (5 bases). The CDR3 totals 18 residues. Trimming pared 0 bases from V and 4 bases from J, leaving 18 bases between. Germline V gene lookup returns CDR1 MGHRA and CDR2 YSYEKL. The DNA of the CDR3 is TGCGCCAGCAGCCAAGATTTGGGGCAGGGCACATATAATGAAAAACTGTTTTTT. As protein: CASSQDLGQGTYNEKLFF.

The chain is built from TRBV4-2 and TRBJ2-7, with TRBD1 matching 8 bases. The CDR3 is 13 amino acids. With V trimmed by 5 bases and J by 0 bases, 0 bases remained unmatched. The germline V gene has CDR1 LGHNA and CDR2 YNFKEQ. The CDR3 DNA reads as TGTGCCAGCAGCGGACAGGGCTCCTACGAGCAGTACTTC. Residues: CASSGQGSYEQYF.

The chain couples TRBV7-6 to TRBJ2-5, with 8 bases identical to TRBD2. Germline CDR1 SGHVS, CDR2 FNYEAQ. The CDR3 covers 14 residues. The V gene end was trimmed by 2 bases and the J gene end by 5 bases; junction bases not matched to a gene: 4. DNA of the CDR3: TGTGCCAGCAGCTTATCACCGGGGGGGGAGACCCAGTACTTC. Residues: CASSLSPGGETQYF.

The rearrangement joins TRBV30 to TRBJ1-2, with unresolved D. This CDR3 is built from 10 residues. Germline V gene lookup returns CDR1 GTSNPN and CDR2 SVGIG (reference sequence). V shed 5 bases and J shed 13 bases, with 14 bases lying between them. DNA of the CDR3: TGTGCCTGGGCCAAAACTCGTTTCACCTTC. Protein: CAWAKTRFTF.

The V call is TRBV28, the J call TRBJ1-6; 8 bases align to TRBD1. The junction had 9 bases not matched to a gene; V was cut back by 6 bases and J by 8 bases. CDR1 is MDHEN and CDR2 is SYDVKM in the germline V gene. The CDR3 is 15 amino acids. The CDR3 is CASSPGGQVYSPLHF. DNA for the CDR3: TGTGCCAGCAGCCCCGGGGGACAGGTATATTCACCCCTCCACTTT.